The text below deals with one T cell receptor beta chain. The antigen is undetermined. This sample was included in a study of OX40 agonist ivuxolimab in advanced cancers. Across the study: Age averaged roughly 60 years (range about 23 to 80), and around 87% were male. Study-level findings and limits: Expanded clones were, on average, more numerous in CD8+ T cells than in CD4+. Clonal expansion by week 6 occurred in CD4+ and CD8+ blood T cells (at 0.1 to 3.0 mg/kg). The authors also found low normalized T-cell clonal expansion in some nonresponders.

The method was immunoSEQ multiplex PCR; TCRdb's version includes in-frame clones alone and lacks a portion of them. The sample gives 80,000 to 95,000 clones, roughly 87% of which show up once; 1.3% to 1.5% is in the top ten. V lost 8 bases, J lost 3 bases, and 16 bases lay in between. CDR1 is GTSNPN, CDR2 SVGIG, per germline (reference sequence). The CDR3 has 13 residues. This sequence was found in an adult with an advanced solid tumor such as melanoma, head and neck, liver or kidney cancer. This sequence joins TRBV30 and TRBJ1-1, with D tentatively TRBD1 (5 bases). The sample was CD4+ or CD8+ T cells sorted from blood, taken in a trial of the OX40 agonist ivuxolimab. The chain's CDR3 is CATSPREDTEAFF. The CDR3 DNA follows: TGTGCCACATCCCCCAGGGAGGACACTGAAGCTTTCTTT.